These 16 T cell receptor beta chains share one sample of origin, sequenced in a study of chemoradiotherapy in HPV16-positive cancers. Profiled with immunoSEQ multiplex PCR; TCRdb holds only in-frame clones, not every one. The sample includes thousands of clones, roughly 79% of them seen just once. Sampling was carried out from a patient who underwent chemoradiotherapy. The receptors were gathered from a human donor with HPV-associated anogenital cancer.

The chain recombines TRBV18 with TRBJ2-2, with a weak D call TRBD1 (6 bases). V was clipped by 2 bases and J by 3 bases, with 13 bases between them. Looked up from germline, CDR1 is KGHSH and CDR2 is LQKENI. The CDR3 has 16 amino acids. Written as DNA, the CDR3 is TGTGCCAGCTCACCAGGCAATACAGGGTACACCGGGGAGCTGTTTTTT. Residues: CASSPGNTGYTGELFF.

This chain uses TRBV6-9 with TRBJ2-3; tentatively, D is TRBD1 (6 bases). Trimming left V 7 bases short and J 5 bases short, with 10 bases between. The germline gives CDR1 MNHGY, CDR2 SVAAGI. The CDR3 is 12 residues long. CDR3 DNA: TGTGCCAGCACTAACAGGGAAGATACGCAGTATTTT. Translation: CASTNREDTQYF.

This clone has more than one count but fewer than ten. The chain is built from TRBV18 and TRBJ1-4; 8 bases fit TRBD1. This CDR3 comprises 14 residues. Germline V CDR1 and CDR2: KGHSH, LQKENI. V was clipped by 3 bases and J by 3 bases; unmatched bases: 0. CDR3 sequence: CASSPDRANEKLFF. CDR3 DNA: TGTGCCAGCTCACCGGACAGGGCTAATGAAAAACTGTTTTTT.

The chain has TRBV7-6 and TRBJ2-2, with D perhaps assigned TRBD1 or TRBD2 (5 bases each). The CDR3 consists of 15 residues. Trimming removed 6 bases at V and 0 bases at J, with 11 bases between. Per germline, CDR1 SGHVS and CDR2 FNYEAQ. CDR3 residues: CASSPGTPNTGELFF. CDR3 sequence (DNA): TGTGCCAGCAGTCCCGGGACCCCGAACACCGGGGAGCTGTTTTTT.

Only a few counts were recorded for this clone. This sequence joins TRBV7-6 and TRBJ2-7; D gene ambiguous. The CDR3 extends over 13 amino acids. CDR1 and CDR2 from the germline V gene are SGHVS and FNYEAQ. Trimming left V 1 base short and J 2 bases short, with 6 bases between. CDR3 in DNA: TGTGCCAGCAGCTTAGGTTCAGCCTACGAGCAGTACTTC. Its translation is CASSLGSAYEQYF.

The gene calls are TRBV4-3 and TRBJ1-2, with unresolved D. Trimming removed 0 bases from V and 8 bases from J, with 16 bases in between. CDR1 and CDR2 (germline): LGHNA, YSLEER. This CDR3 comprises 15 residues. CDR3: CASSQDSRPARGYTF. CDR3 sequence (DNA): TGCGCCAGCAGCCAAGATTCGCGCCCCGCTCGAGGCTACACCTTC.

The V gene is TRBV5-1, the J gene TRBJ2-5; no clear D. The CDR3 sequence is 16 residues long. CDR1 is SGHRS, CDR2 YFSETQ, per germline. Trimming cost V 1 base and J 1 base, with 14 bases left between them. The CDR3 coding sequence is TGCGCCAGCAGCTTGCGGGCTGGCGGCAGCCAAGAGACCCAGTACTTC. Translation: CASSLRAGGSQETQYF. The variable domain in full, with the rest retrieved from reference TRBV5-1 and TRBJ2-5, is KAGVTQTPRYLIKTRGQQVTLSCSPISGHRSVSWYQQTPGQGLQFLFEYFSETQRNKGNFPGRFSGRQFSNSRSEMNVSTLELGDSALYLCASSLRAGGSQETQYFGPGTRLLVL.

The gene calls are TRBV28 and TRBJ1-2; tentatively, D is TRBD1 (5 bases). Looked up from germline, CDR1 is MDHEN and CDR2 is SYDVKM. Trimming took 6 bases from V and 4 from J, leaving 15 bases between them. This CDR3 has 14 residues. CDR3 sequence (DNA): TGTGCCAGCAGCCGCCCGGACAAATTCTATGGCTACACCTTC. Amino acid sequence: CASSRPDKFYGYTF.

The rearrangement links TRBV4-2 to TRBJ2-3, with 15 bases fitting TRBD2. Germline V gene data show CDR1 as LGHNA and CDR2 as YNFKEQ. The CDR3 loop spans 17 amino acids. With 4 bases clipped from V and 5 bases from J, the junction kept 7 bases outside the gene matches. CDR3 DNA: TGTGCCAGCAGCCCGGGACTAGCGGGGGGACCGATAGATACGCAGTATTTT. This gives the protein CASSPGLAGGPIDTQYF.

The chain couples TRBV28 to TRBJ2-7, with D hard to call. The CDR3 totals 12 residues. Between the trimmed V and J ends, which lost 6 bases and 0 bases, there was a span of 6 bases. Germline CDR1 reads MDHEN; CDR2 reads SYDVKM. The CDR3 bases are TGTGCCAGCAGCTCCGTCTCCTACGAGCAGTACTTC. It yields the protein CASSSVSYEQYF.

The J gene is TRBJ1-5, the V gene TRBV28, with TRBD1 identical over 7 bases. Germline assignment: CDR1 MDHEN and CDR2 SYDVKM. CDR3 length equals 14 residues. V shed 8 bases, J shed 9 bases, and the junction held 13 bases outside the gene matches. CDR3 protein: CASGVDRDDWPQHF. The CDR3 DNA reads TGTGCCAGCGGGGTCGACAGGGATGATTGGCCCCAGCATTTT.

This clone was detected only a few times. The chain employs TRBV28 and TRBJ2-7; a weak D match, TRBD1 (7 bases). The germline V and J ends were trimmed by 3 bases and 6 bases, with 12 bases remaining between them. The germline CDR1 and CDR2 sequences are MDHEN and SYDVKM. The CDR3 is 13 residues long. The DNA of the CDR3 is TGTGCCAGCAGTTTTCCTCAGGGGGGCGAGCAGTACTTC. Translated: CASSFPQGGEQYF.

This clone was observed a single time. The chain employs TRBV15 and TRBJ1-4, with D hard to call. This CDR3 comprises 15 residues. Germline loops: CDR1 LNHNV, CDR2 YYDKDF (reference sequence). Deletions cut 0 bases from V and 4 bases from J, with 9 bases between. This CDR3 reads CATSREGRRNEKLFF. Here the CDR3 DNA reads TGTGCCACCAGCAGAGAAGGCAGGCGTAATGAAAAACTGTTTTTT.

This chain connects TRBV29-1 to TRBJ2-5; 9 nucleotides align to TRBD2. CDR1 is SQVTM and CDR2 is ANQGSEA in the germline V gene. Losses at the gene ends were 7 bases for V and 5 bases for J; bases not matched to a gene: 5. The CDR3 runs 12 residues. For the CDR3, the DNA is TGCAGCGCCGGAAGCGGGAGGGAGACCCAGTACTTC. Its translation: CSAGSGRETQYF.

The rearrangement uses TRBV4-1 and TRBJ2-3, with TRBD1 as a possible D gene (6 bases). V shed 4 bases and J shed 2 bases, with 10 bases lying between them. The CDR3 contains 14 residues. Germline assignment: CDR1 MGHRA and CDR2 YSYEKL. The CDR3: CASSLQGSTDTQYF. The CDR3 DNA sequence: TGCGCCAGCAGCCTACAGGGATCCACAGATACGCAGTATTTT.

The rearrangement links TRBV5-6 to TRBJ2-7; 10 bases line up with TRBD2. Trimming at V came to 6 bases and at J to 3 bases, leaving 12 bases not matched to a gene. The CDR3 covers 16 residues. Per the germline V gene, CDR1 is SGHDT and CDR2 is YYEEEE. CDR3 in amino acids: CASNPLGTSGNYEQYF. DNA of the CDR3: TGTGCCAGCAACCCCCTCGGAACTAGCGGGAACTACGAGCAGTACTTC.